This T cell receptor (beta chain) was identified in a study of blood T cell repertoires in COVID-19. This table comes from immunoSEQ multiplex PCR, and its TCRdb copy is limited to in-frame clones, with some not included. The sample yields around 72,000 clones, over 80% seen once. The CDR3 covers 15 residues. Germline loops: CDR1 LGHNT, CDR2 FRNRAP. V trimming: 4 bases; J trimming: 2 bases; junction bases outside the gene matches: 5. This clone was seen only a few times. The sample was peripheral blood. The chain is built from TRBV12-5 and TRBJ2-1; 7 bases match TRBD1. The origin of this receptor is a man aged 50-59 years with active COVID-19. This CDR3 is CASGSTGLTYNEQFF. The CDR3 nucleotides are TGTGCTAGTGGTTCGACAGGGTTGACCTACAATGAGCAGTTCTTC.